This TCR beta chain was recovered during a study of post-analysis software for immune sequencing data. Study findings and constraints: Five or six TRBV segments, TRBV5-6, TRBV5-1 and TRBV20-1 among them, were found more frequent in patients than controls. The F measure placed samples prepared in the same batch into strongly shared clusters.

Tagging with unique molecular identifiers was a feature of the TCR beta cDNA libraries. TCRdb analysed the PCR reads with MiXCR anew, one entry per CDR3 protein. The profile shows approximately 690,000 distinct CDR3 sequences, roughly three fifths of them singletons. As concerns this clonotype: Its antigen is unidentified.

CDR3 size: 16 residues. Trimming at V came to 6 bases and at J to 13 bases, leaving 14 bases not matched to a gene. CDR1 and CDR2 from the germline V gene are MNHNY and SVGAGI (reference sequence). The chain couples TRBV6-6 to TRBJ2-1; 14 bases map to TRBD2. The origin of this receptor is a girl aged 2 to 10 with multiple sclerosis. Sequenced: blood. CDR3 bases: TGTGCCAGCAGGTCTAGGACTAGCGGGGGGTTTGAGACCCAGTTCTTC. Amino acid sequence: CASRSRTSGGFETQFF.